The 24 T cell receptor beta chains below come from one sample, sequenced in a study of T cell repertoires in cytomegalovirus infection. Using its own MiXCR run on the reads, TCRdb lists one record per CDR3 protein. The data hold approximately 260,000 distinct CDR3 sequences, with about a sixth observed a single time. The sequenced sample was CD8+ T cells from PBMCs. Receptors were obtained from a human donor in good health (CMV status not recorded). Some clones in this sample may be carry-over from other donors' samples.

There are many counts of this clonotype. The CDR3 reads CASSLDLVGTSLPGELFF. In nucleotides, the CDR3 is TGTGCCAGCAGCTTGGATTTGGTCGGGACTAGCCTCCCCGGGGAGCTGTTTTTT. The V gene is TRBV7-2, the J gene TRBJ2-2; TRBD2 aligns across 9 bases. The junction had 14 bases not matched to a gene; V was cut back by 3 bases and J by 6 bases. This CDR3 is built from 18 residues. The V gene's germline CDR1 is SGHTA and CDR2 FQGNSA. The variable domain in full, completed from reference TRBV7-2 and TRBJ2-2, reads GAGVSQSPSNKVTEKGKDVELRCDPISGHTALYWYRQSLGQGLEFLIYFQGNSAPDKSGLPSDRFSAERTGGSVSTLTIQRTQQEDSAVYLCASSLDLVGTSLPGELFFGEGSRLTVL.

This clonotype was seen ten or more times. The chain combines TRBV7-6 with TRBJ2-1; D gene unclear. V lost 1 base, J lost 9 bases, and 10 bases lay in between. CDR3 length: 13 amino acids. The germline CDR1 and CDR2 sequences are SGHVS and FNYEAQ. The CDR3 nucleotides read TGTGCCAGCAGCTTAGTGTCCCCACGTGAGCAGTTCTTC. It is translated as CASSLVSPREQFF.

In this sample, this clonotype turned up many times. The chain couples TRBV12-3 or TRBV12-4 to TRBJ2-1; the D is unclear. The CDR3 is 16 residues long. Trimming left V 6 bases short and J 3 bases short, with 18 bases between. CDR3 protein: CASSRDLGSLYNEQFF. Written as DNA, the CDR3 is TGTGCCAGCAGCAGAGATCTAGGGTCCCTCTACAATGAGCAGTTCTTC.

The J gene is TRBJ2-7, the V gene TRBV19; the D is unclear. Germline loops: CDR1 LNHDA, CDR2 SQIVND (reference sequence). The CDR3 contains 14 residues. Trimming took 1 base from V and 3 from J, leaving 10 bases between them. CDR3 region: CASSIAATNYEQYF. DNA of the CDR3: TGTGCCAGTAGTATAGCCGCTACGAACTACGAGCAGTACTTC.

The chain couples TRBV20-1 to TRBJ2-1; 11 nucleotides align to TRBD2. The length of the CDR3 is 17 residues. Trimming at V came to 1 base and at J to 5 bases, leaving 10 bases not matched to a gene. Germline V gives CDR1 DFQATT, CDR2 SNEGSKA (reference sequence). CDR3 loop: CSARAAGLAGGDNEQFF. CDR3 DNA: TGCAGTGCTAGAGCCGCCGGGCTAGCGGGGGGTGACAATGAGCAGTTCTTC.

In the case of this clonotype: A read error may be the cause here, since a much bigger clone is one base away. The chain recombines TRBV27 with TRBJ1-1; D gene ambiguous. CDR1 and CDR2 (germline): MNHEY, SMNVEV (reference sequence). Trimming removed 6 bases from V and 0 bases from J, with 11 bases in between. The CDR3 loop spans 14 amino acids. The CDR3 DNA reads TGTGCCAGCAGGTCCGGGCAGATGAACACTGAAGCTTTCTTT. It codes for CASRSGQMNTEAFF.

The chain employs TRBV7-8 and TRBJ2-2; tentatively, D is TRBD2 (5 bases). V was cut by 2 bases and J by 4 bases, with 23 bases left in between. From germline, CDR1 is SGHVS and CDR2 FQNEAQ. This CDR3 is built from 19 residues. Here the CDR3 reads CASSLRNWTESRLTGELFF. CDR3 DNA: TGTGCCAGCAGCTTAAGGAACTGGACTGAATCTAGGCTCACCGGGGAGCTGTTTTTT.

This clonotype was seen a few times. The DNA for the CDR3 is TGTGCCAACCTCGACCCTGGCGCAGGGGAGCTGTTTTTT. It encodes CANLDPGAGELFF. The chain has TRBV6-6 and TRBJ2-2; D gene unclear. This CDR3 contains 13 residues. Germline CDR1 and CDR2: MNHNY and SVGAGI (reference sequence). V lost 10 bases and J 8 bases, leaving 17 bases between the germline ends.

The rearrangement links TRBV7-6 to TRBJ1-1; 9 bases align to TRBD1. From germline, CDR1 is SGHVS and CDR2 FNYEAQ. Unmatched junction bases numbered 3, after V lost 5 bases and J lost 2 bases. The CDR3 runs 14 residues. The CDR3 nucleotides read TGTGCCAGCAGCGCGACAGGGGGTAACACTGAAGCTTTCTTT. This sequence encodes CASSATGGNTEAFF. The complete variable domain, with remaining parts taken from reference TRBV7-6 and TRBJ1-1, reads GAGVSQSPRYKVTKRGQDVALRCDPISGHVSLYWYRQALGQGPEFLTYFNYEAQQDKSGLPNDRFSAERPEGSISTLTIQRTEQRDSAMYRCASSATGGNTEAFFGQGTRLTVV.

This clonotype came up a few times. The chain recombines TRBV2 with TRBJ2-3; D is unclear. V gave up 3 bases and J gave up 0 bases, with 10 bases separating them. The CDR3 runs 15 residues. Germline lookup yields CDR1 SNHLY and CDR2 FYNNEI. The CDR3 here is CASSDDFSSTDTQYF. CDR3 nucleotides: TGTGCCAGCAGTGACGACTTTTCTAGCACAGATACGCAGTATTTT.

Ten or more counts support this clonotype. This chain links TRBV6-1 with TRBJ2-5, with D unresolved. The germline gives CDR1 MNHNS, CDR2 SASEGT. CDR3 length equals 13 residues. The V end lost 4 bases, the J end lost 2 bases, and 8 bases lay between the germline ends. The chain's CDR3 is CASSGHLQETQYF. CDR3 nucleotides: TGTGCCAGCAGTGGGCACCTTCAAGAGACCCAGTACTTC.

The CDR3 here is CASSLVSGGPDNNEQFF. In DNA, the CDR3 is TGCGCCAGCAGCTTGGTTAGCGGGGGGCCAGACAACAATGAGCAGTTCTTC. The rearrangement links TRBV5-1 to TRBJ2-1; 10 positions agree with TRBD2. The CDR3 runs 17 residues. Per germline, CDR1 SGHRS and CDR2 YFSETQ. Trimming at V came to 0 bases and at J to 5 bases, leaving 8 bases not matched to a gene.

This clonotype has more than one count but fewer than ten. The chain combines TRBV10-3 with TRBJ1-2; 9 nucleotides agree with TRBD1. With V trimmed by 0 bases and J by 3 bases, 5 bases remained unmatched. Germline-derived CDR1 and CDR2 are ENHRY and SYGVKD. The CDR3 has 16 amino acids. Here the CDR3 reads CAISESGQGKDYGYTF. In nucleotides, the CDR3 is TGTGCCATCAGTGAGTCAGGACAGGGGAAGGACTATGGCTACACCTTC.

V usage is TRBV28 and J usage is TRBJ1-5, with 7 bases that match TRBD1. This CDR3 contains 18 residues. CDR1 and CDR2 from the germline V gene are MDHEN and SYDVKM. After removal of 6 bases from V and 4 bases from J, the junction contained 18 bases not matched to a gene. The CDR3 DNA reads as TGTGCCAGCAGCCAATCACAGACAGGGACTATTGGAAATCAGCCCCAGCATTTT. It codes for CASSQSQTGTIGNQPQHF. The whole variable domain, filled in from reference TRBV28 and TRBJ1-5, reads DVKVTQSSRYLVKRTGEKVFLECVQDMDHENMFWYRQDPGLGLRLIYFSYDVKMKEKGDIPEGYSVSREKKERFSLILESASTNQTSMYLCASSQSQTGTIGNQPQHFGDGTRLSIL.

This clonotype was detected a few times. V gene TRBV6-5 combines with J gene TRBJ2-3; D possibly uses TRBD1 or TRBD2 (5 bases each). Germline values: CDR1 MNHEY, CDR2 SVGAGI. Deletions cut 4 bases from V and 4 bases from J, with 21 bases between. This CDR3 is 17 amino acids long. In DNA form, the CDR3 reads TGTGCCAGCAGTTCACCCGGGACCCTAGGGATCGCAGATACGCAGTATTTT. Protein sequence: CASSSPGTLGIADTQYF.

There are a few counts of this clonotype. The rearrangement joins TRBV6-5 to TRBJ1-1; the match to TRBD1 covers 7 bases. CDR1 MNHEY and CDR2 SVGAGI come from the germline V gene. V dropped 0 bases and J dropped 0; count of bases not matched to a gene: 10. The CDR3 has 18 amino acids. CDR3 sequence reads: CASSYSGRGWKMNTEAFF. The CDR3 region has the DNA TGTGCCAGCAGTTACTCGGGCAGGGGGTGGAAAATGAACACTGAAGCTTTCTTT.

This clonotype was observed at least ten times. The rearrangement joins TRBV7-9 to TRBJ1-4, with 7 bases fitting TRBD1. The germline V gene has CDR1 SEHNR and CDR2 FQNEAQ (reference sequence). The junction had 1 base not matched to a gene; V was cut back by 4 bases and J by 2 bases. CDR3 length equals 14 residues. The CDR3 here is CASSSTGTNEKLFF. As DNA, the CDR3 is TGTGCCAGCAGCTCGACAGGGACTAATGAAAAACTGTTTTTT.

The chain uses TRBV6-1 and TRBJ1-1, with D maybe TRBD1 (5 bases). The germline CDR1 and CDR2 sequences are MNHNS and SASEGT. This CDR3 has 13 amino acids. The V end lost 5 bases, the J end lost 3 bases, and 10 bases lay between the germline ends. The CDR3 nucleotides read TGTGCCAGCAGTACGGGGCCGTACACTGAAGCTTTCTTT. It is translated as CASSTGPYTEAFF.

Concerning this clonotype: A much larger clone is a single base away; this may be a read error. J is TRBJ2-4 and V is TRBV7-8; D is possibly TRBD1 (6 bases). CDR1 is SGHVS, CDR2 FQNEAQ, per germline. The length of the CDR3 is 17 residues. The CDR3 DNA reads as TGTGCCAGCAGCTTAGACCACAGGGAGCTAGCCAAAAACATGCAGTACTTC. Translation: CASSLDHRELAKNMQYF.

This clonotype has more than one count but fewer than ten. This chain joins TRBV28 and TRBJ2-3, with TRBD2 matching over 7 bases. CDR1 is MDHEN, CDR2 SYDVKM, per germline. The CDR3 length is 13 residues. V was pared by 1 base and J by 7 bases, with 2 bases of the junction left unmatched. CDR3 in amino acids: CASSLSGGNTQYF. DNA of the CDR3: TGTGCCAGCAGTTTATCCGGGGGGAATACGCAGTATTTT.

This clonotype appeared many times. The V call is TRBV7-2, the J call TRBJ1-1; TRBD1 aligns across 8 bases. The trim removed 5 bases at V and 7 bases at J, leaving 9 bases unmatched. The CDR3 loop spans 14 amino acids. Germline CDR1 SGHTA, CDR2 FQGNSA. The CDR3 DNA sequence: TGTGCCAGCAGCAATCCCCCAGGGGGCATTGAAGCTTTCTTT. Translated: CASSNPPGGIEAFF.

This clonotype was seen many times. The chain employs TRBV7-9 and TRBJ2-1, with D unresolved. The CDR3 sequence is 12 residues long. Trimming removed 4 bases from V and 9 bases from J, with 10 bases in between. From germline, CDR1 is SEHNR and CDR2 FQNEAQ (reference sequence). Here the CDR3 DNA reads TGTGCCAGCAGCTCGCCCCCGGGTGAGCAGTTCTTC. This encodes CASSSPPGEQFF.

The chain uses TRBV29-1 and TRBJ2-2; unclear D gene. The germline V gene encodes CDR1 SQVTM and CDR2 ANQGSEA. CDR3 length: 11 amino acids. With 8 bases removed from V and 5 bases from J, the gap between germline ends came to 9 bases. Here the CDR3 reads CSSPMTGELFF. Here the CDR3 DNA reads TGCAGCTCTCCGATGACCGGGGAGCTGTTTTTT.

This clonotype came up a few times. The rearrangement uses TRBV7-9 and TRBJ1-1, with TRBD1 matching over 11 bases. The CDR3 loop spans 15 amino acids. CDR1 is SEHNR, CDR2 FQNEAQ, per germline (reference sequence). Trimming took 5 bases from V and 3 from J; bases not matched to a gene: 5. The CDR3 nucleotides are TGTGCCAGCAGCGGGACAGGGGGTCCGTACACTGAAGCTTTCTTT. This gives the protein CASSGTGGPYTEAFF.